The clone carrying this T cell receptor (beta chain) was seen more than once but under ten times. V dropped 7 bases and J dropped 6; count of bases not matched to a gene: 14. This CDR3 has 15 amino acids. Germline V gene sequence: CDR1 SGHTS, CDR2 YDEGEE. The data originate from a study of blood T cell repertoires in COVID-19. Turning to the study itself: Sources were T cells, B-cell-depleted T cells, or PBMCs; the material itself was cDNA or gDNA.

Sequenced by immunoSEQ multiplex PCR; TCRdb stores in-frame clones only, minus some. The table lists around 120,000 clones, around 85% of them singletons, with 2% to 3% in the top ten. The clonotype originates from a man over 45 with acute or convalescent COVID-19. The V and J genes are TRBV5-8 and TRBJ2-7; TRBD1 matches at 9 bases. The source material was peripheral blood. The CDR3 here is CASSPDGTGKPEQYF. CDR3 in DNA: TGTGCCAGCTCCCCGGACGGGACAGGGAAACCCGAGCAGTACTTC.